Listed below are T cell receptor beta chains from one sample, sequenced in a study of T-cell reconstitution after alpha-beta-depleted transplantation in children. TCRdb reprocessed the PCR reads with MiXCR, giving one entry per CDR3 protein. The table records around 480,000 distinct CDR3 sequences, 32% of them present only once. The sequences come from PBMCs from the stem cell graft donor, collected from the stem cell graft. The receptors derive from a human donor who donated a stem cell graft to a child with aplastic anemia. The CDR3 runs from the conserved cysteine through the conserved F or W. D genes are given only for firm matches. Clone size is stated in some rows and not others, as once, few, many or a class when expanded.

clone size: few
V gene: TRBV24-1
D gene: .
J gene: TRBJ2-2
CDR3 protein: CATSDTDILRTPGELFF
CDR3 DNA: TGTGCCACCAGTGATACCGACATTCTTAGAACACCCGGGGAGCTGTTTTTT

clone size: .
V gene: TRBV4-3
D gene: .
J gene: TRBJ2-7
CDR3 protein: CASSKDPGRYEQYF
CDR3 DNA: TGCGCCAGCAGCAAGGACCCAGGACGGTACGAGCAGTACTTC

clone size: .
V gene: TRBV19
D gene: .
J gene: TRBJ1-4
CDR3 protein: CASSPAGNEKLFF
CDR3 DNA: TGTGCCAGTAGCCCAGCAGGAAACGAAAAACTGTTTTTT

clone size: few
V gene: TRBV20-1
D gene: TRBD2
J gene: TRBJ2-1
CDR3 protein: CSASGVAGANEQFF
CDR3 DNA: TGCAGTGCTAGTGGGGTAGCGGGAGCCAATGAGCAGTTCTTC

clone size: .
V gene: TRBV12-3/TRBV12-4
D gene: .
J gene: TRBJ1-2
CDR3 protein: CASSLRHLDGYTF
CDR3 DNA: TGTGCCAGCAGTTTGAGGCACTTGGATGGCTACACCTTC

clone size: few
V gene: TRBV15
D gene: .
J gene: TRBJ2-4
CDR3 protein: CATSRGRGPENIQYF
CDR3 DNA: TGTGCCACCAGCAGAGGGAGGGGCCCAGAGAACATTCAGTACTTC

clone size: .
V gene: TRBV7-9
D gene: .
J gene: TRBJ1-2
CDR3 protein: CASSLSSGVYGYTF
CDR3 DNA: TGTGCCAGCAGCTTATCGTCAGGGGTATATGGCTACACCTTC

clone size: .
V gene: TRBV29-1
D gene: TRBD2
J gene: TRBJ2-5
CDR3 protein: CSVQGLAGGETQYF
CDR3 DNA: TGCAGCGTCCAGGGACTAGCGGGAGGGGAGACCCAGTACTTC

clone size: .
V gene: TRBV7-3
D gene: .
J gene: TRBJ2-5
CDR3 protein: CASSLWDQETQYF
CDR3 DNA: TGTGCCAGCAGCTTATGGGACCAAGAGACCCAGTACTTC

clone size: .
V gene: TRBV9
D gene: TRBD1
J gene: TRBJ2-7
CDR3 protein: CASSVGGGAYEQYF
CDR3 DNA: TGTGCCAGCAGCGTAGGAGGGGGCGCCTACGAGCAGTACTTC

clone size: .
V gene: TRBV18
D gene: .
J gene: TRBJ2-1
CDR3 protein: CASSPPIRLGEQFF
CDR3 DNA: TGTGCCAGCTCACCACCTATAAGGCTCGGTGAGCAGTTCTTC

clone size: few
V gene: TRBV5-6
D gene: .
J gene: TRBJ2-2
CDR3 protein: CASSSAGTLNTGELFF
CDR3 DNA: TGTGCCAGCAGCTCGGCCGGGACCCTGAACACCGGGGAGCTGTTTTTT

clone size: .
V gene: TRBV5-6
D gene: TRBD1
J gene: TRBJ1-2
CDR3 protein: CASSSTGSNYGYTF
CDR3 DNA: TGTGCCAGCAGCTCGACAGGGTCTAACTATGGCTACACCTTC

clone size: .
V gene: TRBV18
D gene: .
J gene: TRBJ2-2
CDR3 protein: CASSRLLTGELFF
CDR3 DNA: TGTGCCAGCTCACGACTTCTCACCGGGGAGCTGTTTTTT

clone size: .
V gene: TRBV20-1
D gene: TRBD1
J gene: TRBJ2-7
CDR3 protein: CSASHRGQSYEQYF
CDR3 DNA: TGCAGTGCTAGTCACAGGGGTCAATCCTACGAGCAGTACTTC

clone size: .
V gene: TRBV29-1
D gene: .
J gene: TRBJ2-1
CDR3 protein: CSVRPLLIGEQFF
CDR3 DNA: TGCAGCGTCAGACCGTTACTAATCGGTGAGCAGTTCTTC

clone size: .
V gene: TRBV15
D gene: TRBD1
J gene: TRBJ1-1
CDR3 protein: CATSFDRGTAEAFF
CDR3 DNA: TGTGCCACCAGCTTTGACAGGGGGACGGCTGAAGCTTTCTTT

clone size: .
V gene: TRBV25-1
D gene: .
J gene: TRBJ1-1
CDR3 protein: CASRAAGGGFTEAFF
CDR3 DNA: TGTGCCAGCAGAGCAGCGGGAGGGGGGTTCACTGAAGCTTTCTTT

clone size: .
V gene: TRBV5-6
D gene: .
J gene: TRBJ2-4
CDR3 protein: CASSLIGTAKNIQYF
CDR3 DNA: TGTGCCAGCAGCTTGATAGGGACAGCCAAAAACATTCAGTACTTC

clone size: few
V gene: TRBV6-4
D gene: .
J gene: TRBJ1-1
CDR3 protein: CASSDSGRVTEAFF
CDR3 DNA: TGTGCCAGCAGTGACTCAGGAAGGGTGACTGAAGCTTTCTTT

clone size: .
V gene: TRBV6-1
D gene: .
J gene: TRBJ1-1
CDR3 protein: CASRVDMGTEAFF
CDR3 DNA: TGTGCCAGTCGGGTTGATATGGGGACTGAAGCTTTCTTT

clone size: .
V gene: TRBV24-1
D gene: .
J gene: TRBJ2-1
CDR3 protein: CATSDGRGGISYNEQFF
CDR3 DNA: TGTGCCACCAGTGACGGTCGTGGCGGGATATCCTACAATGAGCAGTTCTTC

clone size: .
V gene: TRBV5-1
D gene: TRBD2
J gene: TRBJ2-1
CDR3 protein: CASSLGLAGGTVYNEQFF
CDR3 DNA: TGCGCCAGCAGCCTAGGTCTAGCGGGAGGCACCGTCTACAATGAGCAGTTCTTC

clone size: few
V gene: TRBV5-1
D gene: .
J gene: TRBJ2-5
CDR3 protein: CASSTNTGTQQETQYF
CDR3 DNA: TGCGCCAGCAGCACCAATACCGGGACGCAACAAGAGACCCAGTACTTC

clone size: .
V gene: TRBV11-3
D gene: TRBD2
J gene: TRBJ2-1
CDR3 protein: CASSHRLAGRDEQFF
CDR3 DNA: TGTGCCAGCAGCCATCGACTAGCGGGTCGGGATGAGCAGTTCTTC

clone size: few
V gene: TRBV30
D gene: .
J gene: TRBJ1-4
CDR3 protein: CAWSVGPGEKLFF
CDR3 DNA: TGTGCCTGGAGCGTGGGCCCGGGGGAAAAACTGTTTTTT